These 10 T cell receptor beta chains came from one sample sequenced in a study of cytomegalovirus exposure and HLA in healthy donors. A multiplex PCR was run with 60 Vbeta primers and 13 Jbeta primers. The repertoire was sequenced with immunoSEQ multiplex PCR; TCRdb's copy has only in-frame clones and lacks some. The sample lists approximately 170,000 clones; 55% to 65% were seen once. The specimen was PBMCs. All receptors derive from a man in his forties or fifties in good health and CMV-seronegative.

The rearrangement links TRBV6-5 to TRBJ1-1, with D possibly TRBD1 on 6 matching bases. V dropped 5 bases and J dropped 0 bases, with 10 bases sitting between them. Germline CDR1 reads MNHEY; CDR2 reads SVGAGI. This CDR3 is 14 amino acids long. CDR3 sequence: CASSRQGMNTEAFF. CDR3 DNA: TGTGCCAGCAGTCGCCAGGGGATGAACACTGAAGCTTTCTTT.

This clone was seen only a few times. CDR3 loop: CASSHDRTYEQYF. The CDR3 DNA is TGTGCCAGCAGCCACGACAGAACCTACGAGCAGTACTTC. The chain recombines TRBV7-9 with TRBJ2-7, with D possibly matching TRBD1 (5 bases). Per germline, CDR1 SEHNR and CDR2 FQNEAQ (reference sequence). Trimming pared 5 bases from V and 2 bases from J, leaving 10 bases between. CDR3 length: 13 residues. Complete variable domain (other parts from reference TRBV7-9 and TRBJ2-7): DTGVSQNPRHKITKRGQNVTFRCDPISEHNRLYWYRQTLGQGPEFLTYFQNEAQLEKSRLLSDRFSAERPKGSFSTLEIQRTEQGDSAMYLCASSHDRTYEQYFGPGTRLTVT.

The genes are TRBV2 and TRBJ1-1; tentative D call: TRBD1 (6 bases). Trimming removed 4 bases at V and 4 bases at J, with 13 bases between. Germline CDR1 and CDR2: SNHLY and FYNNEI. CDR3 length: 14 amino acids. The CDR3 sequence is CASSVAGAGTEAFF. The CDR3 DNA sequence: TGTGCCAGCAGTGTCGCGGGGGCTGGCACTGAAGCTTTCTTT.

This clone has just a few counts. J is TRBJ2-7 and V is TRBV7-6, with TRBD2 matching over 11 bases. Germline loops: CDR1 SGHVS, CDR2 FNYEAQ. V gave up 5 bases and J gave up 1 base; unmatched junction bases: 4. The CDR3 consists of 15 residues. CDR3 sequence (DNA): TGTGCCAGCAGCCCGACTAGCGGGGCTTCCTACGAGCAGTACTTC. It translates to CASSPTSGASYEQYF.

This clone was seen only a few times. This chain joins TRBV4-3 and TRBJ2-5; D possibly corresponds to TRBD1 (5 bases). There are 15 residues in the CDR3. CDR1 is LGHNA, CDR2 YSLEER, per germline. Trimming left V 1 base short and J 4 bases short, with 13 bases between. CDR3 sequence: CASSQATGPRETQYF. The CDR3 region has the DNA TGCGCCAGCAGCCAAGCTACAGGCCCTCGAGAGACCCAGTACTTC.

The genes are TRBV16 and TRBJ2-7, with 10 nucleotides matching TRBD2. This CDR3 has 18 residues. The V gene's germline CDR1 is KGHSY and CDR2 FQNENV. Trimming removed 1 base from V and 4 bases from J; junction bases left unmatched: 13. CDR3 loop: CASSQLRTSGSPRYEQYF. The CDR3 DNA reads TGTGCCAGCAGCCAATTGAGGACTAGCGGAAGTCCGAGGTACGAGCAGTACTTC.

The chain uses TRBV5-1 and TRBJ1-5; TRBD1 matches 7 bases. The CDR3 has 18 residues. From germline, CDR1 is SGHRS and CDR2 YFSETQ. V was clipped by 0 bases and J by 0 bases; unmatched bases: 9. The CDR3 region is CASSLEETGNYSNQPQHF. The DNA of the CDR3 is TGCGCCAGCAGCTTGGAGGAGACAGGGAATTATAGCAATCAGCCCCAGCATTTT. The whole variable domain, filled in from reference TRBV5-1 and TRBJ1-5, reads KAGVTQTPRYLIKTRGQQVTLSCSPISGHRSVSWYQQTPGQGLQFLFEYFSETQRNKGNFPGRFSGRQFSNSRSEMNVSTLELGDSALYLCASSLEETGNYSNQPQHFGDGTRLSIL.

This chain uses TRBV6-1 with TRBJ2-2; unclear D gene. Trimming left V 10 bases short and J 1 base short, with 13 bases between. Germline CDR1 reads MNHNS; CDR2 reads SASEGT. The CDR3 spans 14 residues. The CDR3 DNA is TGTGCCAATTCTTTGGCAGTGAACACCGGGGAGCTGTTTTTT. As protein: CANSLAVNTGELFF.

This clone turned up a few times. The chain has TRBV14 and TRBJ2-3, with D tentatively TRBD2 (6 bases). Between the trimmed V and J ends, which lost 4 bases and 8 bases, there was a span of 13 bases. The CDR3 is made up of 13 amino acids. The V gene's germline CDR1 is SGHDN and CDR2 FVKESK. CDR3 bases: TGTGCCAGCAGCCGGGACTTACAAAGTACGCAGTATTTT. This gives the protein CASSRDLQSTQYF.

The chain employs TRBV15 and TRBJ2-7; 7 nucleotides match TRBD1. The V segment lost 1 base and the J segment 3 bases; nucleotides outside the gene matches: 6. The germline CDR1 and CDR2 sequences are LNHNV and YYDKDF (reference sequence). The CDR3 loop spans 15 amino acids. The CDR3 DNA follows: TGTGCCACCAGCAGAGTCGGACAGGTAAACTACGAGCAGTACTTC. It codes for CATSRVGQVNYEQYF.